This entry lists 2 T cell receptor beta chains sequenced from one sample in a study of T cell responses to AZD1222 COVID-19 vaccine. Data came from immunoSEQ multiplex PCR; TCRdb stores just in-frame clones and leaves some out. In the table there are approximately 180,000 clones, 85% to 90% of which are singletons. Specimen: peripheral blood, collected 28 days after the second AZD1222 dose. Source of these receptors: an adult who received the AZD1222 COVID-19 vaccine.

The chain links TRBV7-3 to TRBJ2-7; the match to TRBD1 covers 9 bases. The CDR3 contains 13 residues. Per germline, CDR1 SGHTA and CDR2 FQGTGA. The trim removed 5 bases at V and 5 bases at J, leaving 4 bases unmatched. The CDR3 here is CASSRDRDHEQYF. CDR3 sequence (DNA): TGTGCCAGCAGCCGGGACAGGGACCACGAGCAGTACTTC.

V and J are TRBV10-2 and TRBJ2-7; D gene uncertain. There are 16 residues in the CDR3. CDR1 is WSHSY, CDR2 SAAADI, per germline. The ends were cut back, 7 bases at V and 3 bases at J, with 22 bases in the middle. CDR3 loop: CASIAGAPLGNYEQYF. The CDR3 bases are TGCGCCAGCATCGCAGGCGCCCCCCTGGGAAACTACGAGCAGTACTTC.